Below, 17 T cell receptor beta chains from the same sample are listed, as sequenced in a study of spatial heterogeneity in lung cancer. Study-level results: In tumors, expanded intratumoral alpha and beta TCR counts tracked mutation counts.

Each CDR3 protein gets one entry after TCRdb re-called the 5' RACE reads with MiXCR. The table includes thousands of distinct CDR3 sequences, roughly 7.5% detected once. These receptors have no identified antigens. Time point: sample taken at primary tumor resection. The sequencing here drew on lung tumor tissue, taken at surgery. All receptors derive from a male donor with early-stage non-small cell lung cancer.

This clonotype rates as medium-sized. This chain links TRBV4-3 with TRBJ2-3; perhaps TRBD2 as D (6 bases). V lost 0 bases, J lost 8 bases, and 6 bases lay in between. The CDR3 runs 12 residues. CDR1 and CDR2 (germline): LGHNA, YSLEER. DNA of the CDR3: TGCGCCAGCAGCCAAGAGGAGGGTACGCAGTATTTT. Its protein is CASSQEEGTQYF.

This clonotype was detected ten times or more. The chain has TRBV6-1 and TRBJ1-5; perhaps TRBD1 as D (6 bases). V lost 7 bases, J lost 2 bases, and 15 bases lay in between. Germline V gives CDR1 MNHNS, CDR2 SASEGT. There are 15 residues in the CDR3. The CDR3 DNA follows: TGTGCCAGCATAGCGGGGGCAAATGGCAATCAGCCCCAGCATTTT. Translation gives CASIAGANGNQPQHF.

At least ten counts were recorded for this clonotype. The rearrangement links TRBV6-6 to TRBJ2-7; 14 bases fit TRBD2. The CDR3 spans 15 residues. In germline, CDR1 is MNHNY, CDR2 SVGAGI (reference sequence). The junction had 6 bases not matched to a gene; V was cut back by 6 bases and J by 5 bases. CDR3 sequence: CASSLGTSGSNEQYF. CDR3 coding DNA: TGTGCCAGCAGCCTAGGGACTAGCGGGAGCAACGAGCAGTACTTC.

This clonotype was seen a few times. The V gene is TRBV29-1, the J gene TRBJ2-3; 7 nucleotides line up with TRBD2. Germline lookup yields CDR1 SQVTM and CDR2 ANQGSEA. V trimming: 4 bases; J trimming: 0 bases; junction bases outside the gene matches: 4. The CDR3 is made up of 14 amino acids. The DNA of the CDR3 is TGCAGCGTTGCGGGGGGTCCTAGCACAGATACGCAGTATTTT. Translating it yields CSVAGGPSTDTQYF.

In this sample, this clonotype turned up many times. The chain carries TRBV7-2 and TRBJ1-2; 8 bases match TRBD1. V gave up 5 bases and J gave up 4 bases; unmatched junction bases: 15. This CDR3 is built from 17 residues. Germline CDR1 reads SGHTA; CDR2 reads FQGNSA. For the CDR3, the DNA is TGTGCCAGCAGCCCACCACCGGGACAGGACGGACTCTATGGCTACACCTTC. Its protein product is CASSPPPGQDGLYGYTF.

This clonotype has at least ten counts. The chain couples TRBV19 to TRBJ1-5, with 8 bases fitting TRBD1. The germline V gene has CDR1 LNHDA and CDR2 SQIVND (reference sequence). This CDR3 region has 15 residues. Unmatched junction bases numbered 3, after V lost 4 bases and J lost 1 base. The CDR3 spells CASSTTGASNQPQHF. The CDR3 region has the DNA TGTGCCAGTAGTACGACAGGGGCAAGCAATCAGCCCCAGCATTTT.

This clonotype is termed medium-sized. The chain recombines TRBV14 with TRBJ1-2; D is perhaps TRBD1 (5 bases). V lost 0 bases to trimming and J lost 7 bases, with 15 bases between them. This CDR3 comprises 15 residues. Germline CDR1 and CDR2: SGHDN and FVKESK. The CDR3 is CASSQEGTLRSGYTF. CDR3 coding DNA: TGTGCCAGCAGCCAAGAAGGGACTTTAAGATCTGGCTACACCTTC.

This clonotype was found many times. The gene calls are TRBV6-2 or TRBV6-3 and TRBJ2-5; D remains ambiguous. V lost 2 bases and J lost 0, with 10 bases in between. The CDR3 runs to 15 residues. Germline CDR1 and CDR2: MNHEY and SVGEGT. For the CDR3, the DNA is TGTGCCAGCAGTTACCCGGGCGGTTACCAAGAGACCCAGTACTTC. Its translation: CASSYPGGYQETQYF.

The rearrangement joins TRBV11-2 to TRBJ2-3; no definite D call. Germline CDR1 SGHAT, CDR2 FQNNGV. The CDR3 covers 12 residues. Trimming stripped 3 bases from V and 1 base from J, with 2 bases between. CDR3 DNA: TGTGCCAGCAGCTTTGGCACAGATACGCAGTATTTT. Residues: CASSFGTDTQYF. Complete variable domain (other parts from reference TRBV11-2 and TRBJ2-3): EAGVAQSPRYKIIEKRQSVAFWCNPISGHATLYWYQQILGQGPKLLIQFQNNGVVDDSQLPKDRFSAERLKGVDSTLKIQPAKLEDSAVYLCASSFGTDTQYFGPGTRLTVL.

By share, this clonotype counts as medium-sized. V is TRBV5-5 and J is TRBJ2-2; D not resolved. CDR1 SGHKS and CDR2 YYEKEE come from the germline V gene (reference sequence). The V and J ends lost 0 bases and 7 bases respectively, with 10 bases between them. The CDR3 spans 14 residues. The CDR3 loop reads CASSLGHNYGELFF. CDR3 bases: TGTGCCAGCAGCTTGGGACATAATTACGGGGAGCTGTTTTTT.

This clonotype was counted at least ten times. Here the CDR3 DNA reads TGCGCCAGCACCCCTGGAGGAGGGGTTCGTGGCTACACCTTC. It translates to CASTPGGGVRGYTF. This chain uses TRBV4-1 with TRBJ1-2, with D maybe TRBD1 (5 bases). CDR3 length equals 14 residues. Germline assignment: CDR1 MGHRA and CDR2 YSYEKL. V gave up 7 bases and J gave up 7 bases, with 19 bases separating them.

This clonotype was found many times. This chain connects TRBV4-1 to TRBJ2-3; D is unresolved. Germline V gives CDR1 MGHRA, CDR2 YSYEKL. The CDR3 runs 17 residues. The CDR3: CVSSQVVTTERTDTQYF. The CDR3 coding sequence is TGCGTAAGCAGCCAAGTTGTGACGACGGAACGCACAGATACGCAGTATTTT.

Ten or more counts support this clonotype. The chain joins TRBV7-9 to TRBJ2-7; TRBD2 might be the D (5 bases). V was cut by 11 bases and J by 2 bases, with 16 bases left in between. This CDR3 has 13 residues. CDR1 is SEHNR and CDR2 is FQNEAQ in the germline V gene (reference sequence). The CDR3 coding sequence is TGTGCCGTAGAAGGGAGAGAGACCTACGAGCAGTACTTC. It encodes CAVEGRETYEQYF.

This clonotype was seen at least ten times. The J gene is TRBJ2-1, the V gene TRBV6-6; TRBD1 agrees at 10 bases. V was clipped by 10 bases and J by 5 bases; unmatched bases: 5. CDR1 is MNHNY and CDR2 is SVGAGI in the germline V gene (reference sequence). The CDR3 runs 13 residues. The CDR3 sequence: CATGTGEHNEQFF. The CDR3 region has the DNA TGTGCCACCGGGACAGGGGAACACAATGAGCAGTTCTTC.

The sample holds a few counts of this clonotype. This chain joins TRBV10-3 and TRBJ2-1; no firm D call. Germline V gives CDR1 ENHRY, CDR2 SYGVKD. V lost 5 bases, J lost 5 bases, and 13 bases lay in between. This CDR3 is built from 14 residues. The CDR3 bases are TGTGCCATCAGTTCTTCAGGTGGGAACAATGAGCAGTTCTTC. Amino acids: CAISSSGGNNEQFF.

This clonotype is classed as medium-sized. The chain employs TRBV7-2 and TRBJ1-2, with no clear D. Per the germline V gene, CDR1 is SGHTA and CDR2 is FQGNSA. CDR3 size: 14 residues. The V end lost 2 bases, the J end lost 0 bases, and 7 bases lay between the germline ends. CDR3 protein: CASSLWEANYGYTF. The CDR3 DNA follows: TGTGCCAGCAGCTTATGGGAAGCTAACTATGGCTACACCTTC.

In this sample, this clonotype is large. V usage is TRBV10-3 and J usage is TRBJ2-5, with 10 nucleotides matching TRBD2. J gave up 5 bases and V 3 bases, and 12 bases lay outside the gene matches. This CDR3 is 17 amino acids long. Germline CDR1 is ENHRY and CDR2 is SYGVKD. The chain's CDR3 is CAISDPSGGKVRETQYF. CDR3 bases: TGTGCCATCAGTGACCCTAGCGGGGGAAAGGTGCGGGAGACCCAGTACTTC.